The clone carrying this TCR beta chain was observed a few times. Its antigen is as yet unknown. cDNA carried unique molecular identifiers, and a universal primer site was added by template switching. TCRdb passed the 5' RACE reads through MiXCR, listing each CDR3 protein once. The sample has hundreds of thousands of distinct CDR3 sequences, 8.5% to 9% seen once; the top ten hold about 0.98%. The source of the sample is a study of identical twins. Findings of the study overall: Zero-insertion results could be subject to partial confounding by invariant MAIT and iNKT cells. Carriage of fewer insertions was seen in abundant cord blood beta clonotypes, whereas memory repertoires showed none.

These data were likewise used in another study, on yellow fever vaccine responses in identical twins.

The receptor was isolated from a young woman in good health. Sequenced sample: PBMCs.

The CDR3: CASSTTSGTSGPYNEQFF. The CDR3 region has the DNA TGTGCCAGCAGTACTACTTCCGGGACTAGCGGACCCTACAATGAGCAGTTCTTC. The rearrangement joins TRBV27 to TRBJ2-1; 11 bases line up with TRBD2. The ends lost 5 bases at V and 2 bases at J; junction bases unmatched: 11. The CDR3 is made up of 18 amino acids. CDR1 and CDR2 (germline): MNHEY, SMNVEV (reference sequence).